The present entry profiles one T cell receptor beta chain with its context. Profiled with immunoSEQ multiplex PCR; TCRdb holds only in-frame clones, not every one. The sample includes 75,000 to 90,000 clones, around 89% of them seen just once. This entry is derived from a study of control samples from healthy donors and cancer patients. Trimming shortened V by 4 bases and J by 0 bases, and 14 bases separated the two germline ends. The germline V gene encodes CDR1 SGHAT and CDR2 FQNNGV. The CDR3 length is 16 residues. The chain carries TRBV11-2 and TRBJ2-3; a weak D match, TRBD1 (6 bases). This receptor was identified in a man aged 45-65 years in good health. The sample was blood. CDR3 residues: CASSSRGTTSTDTQYF. CDR3 in DNA: TGTGCCAGCAGCTCTAGAGGGACAACTAGCACAGATACGCAGTATTTT.